These T cell receptor beta chains were read from a single sample in a study of cytomegalovirus exposure and HLA in healthy donors. Profiled with immunoSEQ multiplex PCR; TCRdb holds only in-frame clones, not every one. This table has about 190,000 clones, around nine tenths appearing once. Sequencing was performed on PBMCs. Receptors originate from a woman younger than 35 in good health and CMV-seronegative. Both conserved end residues are trimmed from each CDR3.

TRBV15 | ATSSTGGSGVDYEQY
TRBV5-5 | ASSSAGGDWGTQY
TRBV7-8 | ASSLRRDRGSAEAF
TRBV5-4 | ASSAIRSMNTEAF
TRBV27 | ASSLSVQGSSYEQY
TRBV19 | ASSMRPGGTGELF
TRBV7-9 | ASSQEGGSYGYT
TRBV6-5 | ASMAGKSYGYT
TRBV10-3 | AISGREGYGYT
TRBV30 | AWRRAGLLIYEQY
TRBV19 | ASSIGSVAGAYEQY
TRBV19 | ASSIAGGQSSYNEQF
TRBV7-9 | ASSPAAGRGNYGYT
TRBV5-1 | ASNPGEGSDFYNEQF
TRBV19 | ASSMQGARDEQY
TRBV6-1 | ASSDRGETDTQY
TRBV11-2 | ASSLALPGSGNTIY
TRBV7-9 | ASSLPAGGVETQY
TRBV30 | AWSSPGTGAYGYT
TRBV19 | ASSSGGSYEQY
TRBV10-1 | ASSDSGWGQY
TRBV5-4 | ASSPAGTGNTEAF
TRBV5-4 | ASSNVAGGNEQF
TRBV7-6 | ASSFGTGVNTEAF
TRBV5-6 | ASSPAGGKTQY
TRBV5-4 | ASSDRGRQPQH
TRBV5-8 | ASSLRTGGRETQY
TRBV6-5 | ASSRGTLFGYT
TRBV15 | ATSREQGVYEQY
TRBV30 | ASSGGKGSYLNTEAF
TRBV5-1 | ASRSPGFDTEAF
TRBV10-1 | ASSQGFGHEQY
TRBV7-2 | ASSWGQGRQETQY
TRBV11-2 | ASSLGGRGKLVKNIQY
TRBV19 | ASSALWGGIDSNQPQH
TRBV6-5 | ASSLSTPSLRNEQY
TRBV6-5 | ASSYGGENTEAF
TRBV5-1 | ASSLIEGEETQY
TRBV19 | ASSHREWGYSNQPQH
TRBV19 | ASSIQAREETQY
TRBV5-4 | ASSRDSDYEQY
TRBV19 | ASSIPPFQTQY
TRBV6-4 | ASSVTFPAGGFSDTQY
TRBV5-6 | ASSFLDRGPFLPQY
TRBV6-5 | ASSYRGSNQPQH
TRBV7-9 | ASSLTQESYGYT
TRBV6-5 | ASSYSGGRFTEAF
TRBV20-1 | SASPGGTQY
TRBV19 | ATGTGGTDTQY